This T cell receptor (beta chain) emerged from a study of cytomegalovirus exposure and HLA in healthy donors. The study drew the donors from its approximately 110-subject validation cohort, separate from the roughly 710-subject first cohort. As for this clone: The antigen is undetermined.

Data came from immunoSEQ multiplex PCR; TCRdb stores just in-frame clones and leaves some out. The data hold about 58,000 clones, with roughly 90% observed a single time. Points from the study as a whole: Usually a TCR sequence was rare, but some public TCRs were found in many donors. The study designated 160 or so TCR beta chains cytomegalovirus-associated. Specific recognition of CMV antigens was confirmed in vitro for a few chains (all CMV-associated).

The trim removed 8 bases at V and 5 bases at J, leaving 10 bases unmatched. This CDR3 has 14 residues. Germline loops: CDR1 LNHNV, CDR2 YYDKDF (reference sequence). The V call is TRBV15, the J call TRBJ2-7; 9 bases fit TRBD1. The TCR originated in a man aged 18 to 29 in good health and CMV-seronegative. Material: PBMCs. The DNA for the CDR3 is TGTGCCACCTCGGGCGGGACAGGGTTTGACGAGCAGTACTTC. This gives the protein CATSGGTGFDEQYF.